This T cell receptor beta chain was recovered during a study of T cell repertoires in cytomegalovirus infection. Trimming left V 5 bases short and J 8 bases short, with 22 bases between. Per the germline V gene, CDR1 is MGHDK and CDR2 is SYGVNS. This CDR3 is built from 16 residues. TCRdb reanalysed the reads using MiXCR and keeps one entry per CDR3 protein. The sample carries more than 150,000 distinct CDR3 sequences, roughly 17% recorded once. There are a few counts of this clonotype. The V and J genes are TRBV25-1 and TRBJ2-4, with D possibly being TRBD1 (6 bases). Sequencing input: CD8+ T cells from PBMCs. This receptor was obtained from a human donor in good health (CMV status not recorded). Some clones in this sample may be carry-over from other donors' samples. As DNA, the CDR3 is TGTGCCAGCAGTAAAACAGGGCTCCCAAATGGTGACATTCAGTACTTC. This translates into CASSKTGLPNGDIQYF.